This TCR beta chain derives from a study of blood T cells in healthy people across ages. Study results and limitations: A greater number of naive CD4+ cells and higher diversity distinguished long-lived donors from aged donors.

Regarding this clonotype: The antigen is undetermined.

Healthy Caucasians from Russia aged about 6 to 90 served as donors. CDR3 size: 15 residues. The ends were cut back, 0 bases at V and 3 bases at J, with 10 bases in the middle. Germline CDR1 KGHSH, CDR2 LQKENI. Alongside a J-beta primer mix, a sample-barcoded 5' primer served in a second PCR lasting about 7 to 12 cycles. A single record per CDR3 protein comes from TCRdb applying MiXCR to the 5' RACE reads. The data hold about 1.1 million distinct CDR3 sequences, with under 40% observed a single time. V usage is TRBV18 and J usage is TRBJ2-3, with D possibly called TRBD1 or TRBD2 (5 bases each). The clonotype originates from a man in his late teens or twenties in good health. Sequenced input: blood. The CDR3 DNA is TGTGCCAGCTCACCACCAGGGGAGTTGACAGATACGCAGTATTTT. Translated: CASSPPGELTDTQYF.